This T cell receptor beta chain was sequenced in a study of vaccination and CD4 T cells after COVID-19. Time point specified: late sampling 161 to 241 days after vaccination in a few convalescent patients. V was cut by 0 bases and J by 0 bases, with 13 bases left in between. CDR3 length: 17 amino acids. Looked up from germline, CDR1 is MNHEY and CDR2 is SMNVEV (reference sequence). TCRdb fed the PCR reads into MiXCR, producing one record per CDR3 protein. The sample carries just over 35,000 distinct CDR3 sequences, approximately 40% recorded once. J is TRBJ2-3 and V is TRBV27; no clear D gene. Source: CD4+ T cells from blood, taken about 7 months after SARS-CoV-2 vaccination. This sequence was found in a human donor who had recovered from COVID-19. The CDR3 region has the DNA TGTGCCAGCAGTTTATCCTGGCTAAGGGTTAGCACAGATACGCAGTATTTT. It yields the protein CASSLSWLRVSTDTQYF.